What follows are 7 T cell receptor beta chains derived from one specimen sequenced in a study of T-cell reconstitution after alpha-beta-depleted transplantation in children. Preparation of the TCRbeta library was carried out with unique molecular identifiers. TCRdb ran MiXCR on the PCR reads and lists one entry per CDR3 protein. This table holds about 980,000 distinct CDR3 sequences, about 29% found once. The sample was PBMCs, mostly from graft donor cells, taken 360 days after TCRalphabeta/CD19-depleted stem cell transplant. These receptors originate from a boy in the first two years of life who had a stem cell transplant for SCID, so the T cells may come from the graft donor.

This clonotype has at least ten counts. This chain connects TRBV5-1 to TRBJ1-1, with D maybe TRBD1 (5 bases). This CDR3 spans 13 amino acids. Deletions cut 4 bases from V and 4 bases from J, with 11 bases between. Germline V gene data show CDR1 as SGHRS and CDR2 as YFSETQ. The CDR3 here is CASSQQEFTEAFF. CDR3 bases: TGCGCCAGCAGCCAACAGGAGTTCACTGAAGCTTTCTTT.

This chain uses TRBV4-1 with TRBJ2-3; D perhaps matches TRBD1 (6 bases). CDR1 and CDR2 (germline): MGHRA, YSYEKL. V was cut by 0 bases and J by 8 bases, with 18 bases left in between. The CDR3 covers 16 residues. CDR3 amino acids: CASSQDHQGGKGTQYF. DNA for the CDR3: TGCGCCAGCAGCCAAGATCACCAAGGGGGAAAGGGTACGCAGTATTTT.

The V gene is TRBV4-1, the J gene TRBJ1-4; weak D call: TRBD1 (5 bases). CDR3 length: 18 amino acids. Trimming left V 0 bases short and J 0 bases short, with 14 bases between. Germline loops: CDR1 MGHRA, CDR2 YSYEKL. CDR3 protein: CASSQELRGMATNEKLFF. The CDR3 DNA reads as TGCGCCAGCAGCCAAGAACTAAGGGGAATGGCAACTAATGAAAAACTGTTTTTT.

The chain carries TRBV7-9 and TRBJ1-4; D remains unclear. The V and J ends lost 4 bases and 5 bases respectively, with 8 bases between them. The length of the CDR3 is 13 residues. Germline loops: CDR1 SEHNR, CDR2 FQNEAQ (reference sequence). The CDR3 nucleotides are TGTGCCAGCAGCTCTTGGAGCAATGAAAAACTGTTTTTT. Translating it yields CASSSWSNEKLFF.

In its sample, this clonotype was seen many times. The chain carries TRBV11-2 and TRBJ2-2, with 9 bases fitting TRBD2. The germline gives CDR1 SGHAT, CDR2 FQNNGV. CDR3 size: 18 residues. Trimming at V came to 4 bases and at J to 5 bases, leaving 14 bases not matched to a gene. This CDR3 reads CASSSRSRLAGFTGELFF. The CDR3 nucleotides are TGTGCCAGCAGCTCTAGGTCTCGGCTAGCGGGGTTTACCGGGGAGCTGTTTTTT.

The V and J genes are TRBV3-2 and TRBJ2-3; no DNA check was done on the table's D call, TRBD2. TRBV3-2 is listed as a pseudogene. The CDR3 runs to 19 residues. DNA of the CDR3: TGTGCCAGCTGTTTCTCTGGGAGACTAGCGGGGAGATCGACAGATACGCAGTATTTT. It translates to CASCFSGRLAGRSTDTQYF.

V and J are TRBV6-2 or TRBV6-3 and TRBJ2-1; a weak D match, TRBD2 (6 bases). The CDR3 totals 20 residues. Trimming stripped 5 bases from V and 4 bases from J, with 30 bases between. Germline assignment: CDR1 MNHEY and CDR2 SVGEGT. The CDR3 DNA follows: TGTGCCAGCAGTCCTCAACCGGGACTGTGGGCATCGGGTAGGTACAATGAGCAGTTCTTC. Its protein product is CASSPQPGLWASGRYNEQFF.